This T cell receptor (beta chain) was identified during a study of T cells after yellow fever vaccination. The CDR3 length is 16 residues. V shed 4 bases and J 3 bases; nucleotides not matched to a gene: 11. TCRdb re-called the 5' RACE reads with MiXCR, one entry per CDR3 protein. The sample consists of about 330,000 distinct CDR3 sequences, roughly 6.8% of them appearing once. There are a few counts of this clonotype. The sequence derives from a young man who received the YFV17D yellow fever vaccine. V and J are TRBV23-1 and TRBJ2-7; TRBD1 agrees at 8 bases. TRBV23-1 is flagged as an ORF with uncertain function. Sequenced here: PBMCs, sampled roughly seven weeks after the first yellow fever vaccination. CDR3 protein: CASSPNRDRIHYEQYV. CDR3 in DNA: TGCGCCAGCAGTCCAAACCGGGACAGGATCCACTACGAGCAGTACGTC.